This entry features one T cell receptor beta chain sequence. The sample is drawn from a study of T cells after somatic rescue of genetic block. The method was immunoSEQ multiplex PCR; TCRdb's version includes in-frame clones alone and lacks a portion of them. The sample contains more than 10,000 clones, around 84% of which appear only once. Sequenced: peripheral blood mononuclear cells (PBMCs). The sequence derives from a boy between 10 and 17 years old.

CDR3 in DNA: TGTGCCAGCAGTTTATCGAGGCAGACCTACGAGCAGTACTTC. It specifies CASSLSRQTYEQYF. The J gene is TRBJ2-7, the V gene TRBV28; D is unresolved. This CDR3 contains 14 residues. With 1 base removed from V and 2 bases from J, the gap between germline ends came to 9 bases. Germline V gene lookup returns CDR1 MDHEN and CDR2 SYDVKM.